The text below deals with one T cell receptor (beta chain). Seattle patient enrollment occurred during active infection, with longitudinal follow-up thereafter. Generated by immunoSEQ multiplex PCR, the TCRdb table keeps only in-frame clones and is missing some. The data contain a few hundred thousand clones, approximately 89% of them singletons. The sample is drawn from a study of blood T cell repertoires in COVID-19. The wider study: Spain, Italy and the United States supplied samples that represented acute and convalescent COVID-19.

Germline assignment: CDR1 SGHRS and CDR2 YFSETQ. V gave up 0 bases and J gave up 7 bases, with 13 bases separating them. The CDR3 length is 15 residues. The sample consisted of peripheral blood. The clonotype was recovered from a woman aged 45-59 years with COVID-19, enrolled during active disease. The J gene is TRBJ2-2, the V gene TRBV5-1; D gene unclear. The CDR3 DNA is TGCGCCAGCAGCTTGGCCCCAGTGGAGTACGGGGAGCTGTTTTTT. Its protein is CASSLAPVEYGELFF. The full variable domain, with the rest looked up from reference TRBV5-1 and TRBJ2-2, is KAGVTQTPRYLIKTRGQQVTLSCSPISGHRSVSWYQQTPGQGLQFLFEYFSETQRNKGNFPGRFSGRQFSNSRSEMNVSTLELGDSALYLCASSLAPVEYGELFFGEGSRLTVL.